What follows is one T cell receptor beta chain and its context. With 60 Vbeta and 13 Jbeta primers, the PCR was carried out. Profiled with immunoSEQ multiplex PCR; TCRdb holds only in-frame clones, not every one. The table includes 120,000 or so clones, 66% detected once. J gave up 5 bases and V 2 bases, and 9 bases lay outside the gene matches. This CDR3 has 16 residues. Looked up from germline, CDR1 is SGHRS and CDR2 is YFSETQ. This sample is part of a study of cytomegalovirus exposure and HLA in healthy donors. The rearrangement links TRBV5-1 to TRBJ1-1; 10 bases align to TRBD1. Sequenced material: PBMCs. The sequence was obtained from a man aged 18 to 29 in good health and CMV-seronegative. The CDR3 loop reads CASSFAGTGVATEAFF. The DNA for the CDR3 is TGCGCCAGCAGCTTTGCGGGGACAGGGGTCGCGACTGAAGCTTTCTTT.